This T cell receptor beta chain was recorded in a study of spatial heterogeneity in lung cancer. Across the whole study: Raw reads showed each unique TCR and UMI combination turning up more than ten times on average.

The germline V gene encodes CDR1 SGHTA and CDR2 FQGNSA. Trimming pared 4 bases from V and 8 bases from J, leaving 21 bases between. The length of the CDR3 is 16 residues. TCRdb processed the 5' RACE reads anew with MiXCR; each CDR3 protein has one entry. The sample lists 40,000 to 45,000 distinct CDR3 sequences, around 15% seen once, with 55% to 65% in the top ten. Time point indicated: sample taken at primary tumor resection. The input material, whole RNA from tumor, nontumor lung or frozen PBMC, was sequenced unsorted. This clonotype was observed a few times. The chain couples TRBV7-2 to TRBJ2-1; D perhaps matches TRBD2 (7 bases). The clonotype originates from a male donor with early-stage non-small cell lung cancer. The sample in question was PBMCs, obtained at surgery. Here the CDR3 DNA reads TGTGCCAGCAGCTCATTAAGGACTAGGGGGGTGGATGAGCAGTTCTTC. This codes for CASSSLRTRGVDEQFF.